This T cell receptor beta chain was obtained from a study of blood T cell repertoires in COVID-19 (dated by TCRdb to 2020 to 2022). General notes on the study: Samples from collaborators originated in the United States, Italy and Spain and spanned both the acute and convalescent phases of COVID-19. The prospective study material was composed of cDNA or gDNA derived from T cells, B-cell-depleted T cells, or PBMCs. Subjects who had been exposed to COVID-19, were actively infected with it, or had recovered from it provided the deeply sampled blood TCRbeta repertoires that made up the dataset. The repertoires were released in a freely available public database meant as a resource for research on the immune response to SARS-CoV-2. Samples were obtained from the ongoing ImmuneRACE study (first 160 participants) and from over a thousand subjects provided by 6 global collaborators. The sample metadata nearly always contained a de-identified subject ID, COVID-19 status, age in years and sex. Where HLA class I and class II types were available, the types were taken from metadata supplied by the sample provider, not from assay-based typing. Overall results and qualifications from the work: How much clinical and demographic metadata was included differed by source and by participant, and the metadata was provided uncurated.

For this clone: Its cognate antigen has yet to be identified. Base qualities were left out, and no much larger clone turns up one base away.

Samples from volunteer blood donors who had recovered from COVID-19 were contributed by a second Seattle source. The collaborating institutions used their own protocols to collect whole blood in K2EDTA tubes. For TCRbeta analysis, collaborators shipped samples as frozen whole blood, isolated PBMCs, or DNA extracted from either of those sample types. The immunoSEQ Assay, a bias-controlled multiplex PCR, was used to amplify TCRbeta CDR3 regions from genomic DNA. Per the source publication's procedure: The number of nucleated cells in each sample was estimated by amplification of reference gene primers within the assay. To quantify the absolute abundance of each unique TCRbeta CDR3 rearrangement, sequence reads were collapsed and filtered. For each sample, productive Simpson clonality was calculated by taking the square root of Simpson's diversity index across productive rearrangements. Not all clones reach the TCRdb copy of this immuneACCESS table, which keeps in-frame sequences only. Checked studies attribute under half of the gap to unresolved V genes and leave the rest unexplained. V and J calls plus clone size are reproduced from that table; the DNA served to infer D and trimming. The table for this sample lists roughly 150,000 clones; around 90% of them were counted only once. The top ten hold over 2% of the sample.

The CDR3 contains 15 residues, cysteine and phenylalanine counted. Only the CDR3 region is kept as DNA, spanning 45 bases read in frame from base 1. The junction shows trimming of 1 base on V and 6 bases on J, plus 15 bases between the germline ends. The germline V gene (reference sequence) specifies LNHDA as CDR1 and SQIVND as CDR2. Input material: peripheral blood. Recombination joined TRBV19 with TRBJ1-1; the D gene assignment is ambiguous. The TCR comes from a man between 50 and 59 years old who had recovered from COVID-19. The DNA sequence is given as TGTGCCAGTAGTATAGCCGGGCGGGTTCCGGCTGAAGCTTTCTTT. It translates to CASSIAGRVPAEAFF.